The 32 T cell receptor beta chains below all came from one sample that was sequenced in a study of cytotoxic CD8 clonotypes in ibrutinib-treated CLL. Sequenced by immunoSEQ multiplex PCR; TCRdb stores in-frame clones only, minus some. The data show 150,000 to 200,000 clones, 70% to 85% seen once. The source was PBMCs, collected after 12 months of ibrutinib treatment. Receptors originate from a human donor with chronic lymphocytic leukemia.

There are a few counts of this clone. V usage is TRBV15 and J usage is TRBJ2-7; maybe TRBD2 (5 bases). V lost 0 bases, J lost 7 bases, and 13 bases lay in between. Germline CDR1 reads LNHNV; CDR2 reads YYDKDF (reference sequence). The CDR3 contains 14 residues. The CDR3 DNA reads as TGTGCCACCAGCAGAGAAGTGGGTTCGGGGGAGCAGTACTTC. Translating it yields CATSREVGSGEQYF.

J is TRBJ1-2 and V is TRBV27; D is perhaps TRBD1 (5 bases). Trimming removed 3 bases from V and 0 bases from J, with 11 bases in between. Looked up from germline, CDR1 is MNHEY and CDR2 is SMNVEV (reference sequence). This CDR3 is 15 amino acids long. The CDR3: CASSFGAQTNYGYTF. The CDR3 bases are TGTGCCAGCAGTTTTGGGGCCCAGACTAACTATGGCTACACCTTC.

The V and J genes are TRBV7-9 and TRBJ1-1; D ambiguous. The germline CDR1 and CDR2 sequences are SEHNR and FQNEAQ (reference sequence). V shed 5 bases and J shed 4 bases, with 11 bases lying between them. The CDR3 has 13 residues. This chain's CDR3 is CASSPPLSTEAFF. The CDR3 region has the DNA TGTGCCAGCAGCCCCCCTTTGAGCACTGAAGCTTTCTTT.

This chain links TRBV4-1 with TRBJ1-2; D is unresolved. The CDR3 extends over 12 amino acids. CDR1 MGHRA and CDR2 YSYEKL come from the germline V gene. Trimming removed 5 bases from V and 5 bases from J, with 9 bases in between. The CDR3 coding sequence is TGCGCCAGCAGCAATAGGCGATATGGCTACACCTTC. This sequence encodes CASSNRRYGYTF.

V usage is TRBV2 and J usage is TRBJ2-2; TRBD1 might be the D (7 bases). Looked up from germline, CDR1 is SNHLY and CDR2 is FYNNEI. This CDR3 region has 14 residues. Trimming took off 7 bases at V and 3 bases at J, with 12 bases between the two ends. In nucleotides, the CDR3 is TGTGCCAGCACCAGGGGGGCGGACACCGGGGAGCTGTTTTTT. Translating it yields CASTRGADTGELFF.

V gene TRBV29-1 combines with J gene TRBJ1-2; 9 bases are a match to TRBD1. The germline V gene encodes CDR1 SQVTM and CDR2 ANQGSEA. This CDR3 comprises 13 residues. The V gene end was trimmed by 5 bases and the J gene end by 3 bases; junction bases not matched to a gene: 4. This chain's CDR3 is CSVWGQGDYGYTF. CDR3 nucleotide sequence: TGCAGCGTTTGGGGACAGGGAGACTATGGCTACACCTTC.

The DNA of the CDR3 is TGTGCCTGGAGTGGATCGCGGAATGAGCAGTTCTTC. This encodes CAWSGSRNEQFF. The chain uses TRBV30 and TRBJ2-1, with unresolved D. The CDR3 is 12 amino acids. Germline V gives CDR1 GTSNPN, CDR2 SVGIG (reference sequence). The ends were cut back, 1 base at V and 7 bases at J, with 8 bases in the middle. The complete variable domain, with remaining parts taken from reference TRBV30 and TRBJ2-1, reads SQTIHQWPATLVQPVGSPLSLECTVEGTSNPNLYWYRQAAGRGLQLLFYSVGIGQISSEVPQNLSASRPQDRQFILSSKKLLLSDSGFYLCAWSGSRNEQFFGPGTRLTVL.

In regard to this clone: Relative to the germline gene, one junction end is altered; a read error may explain this. V gene TRBV7-7 combines with J gene TRBJ1-4; 10 nucleotides agree with TRBD1. This CDR3 is built from 15 residues. Per germline, CDR1 SSHAT and CDR2 FNYEAQ (reference sequence). Written as DNA, the CDR3 is TGTGCTAGCAGTGAGACAGGGGGCAGGAATGAAAAACTGTTTTTT. This sequence encodes CASSETGGRNEKLFF.

CDR3 in DNA: TGTGCAAGTCGCTTAGCTGCGCATTCGGACGAGCAGTACTTC. As protein: CASRLAAHSDEQYF. The chain links TRBV12-2 to TRBJ2-7; TRBD2 reflects the table's D call only, with no check against the DNA. TRBV12-2 is noted as a pseudogene. The CDR3 consists of 14 residues.

This chain joins TRBV5-1 and TRBJ1-1; D is unclear. Germline values: CDR1 SGHRS, CDR2 YFSETQ. This CDR3 has 12 amino acids. V was cut by 4 bases and J by 1 base, with 5 bases left in between. The CDR3 loop reads CASSRTNTEAFF. CDR3 DNA sequence: TGCGCCAGCAGCCGGACGAACACTGAAGCTTTCTTT. The complete variable domain, with remaining parts taken from reference TRBV5-1 and TRBJ1-1, reads KAGVTQTPRYLIKTRGQQVTLSCSPISGHRSVSWYQQTPGQGLQFLFEYFSETQRNKGNFPGRFSGRQFSNSRSEMNVSTLELGDSALYLCASSRTNTEAFFGQGTRLTVV.

The rearrangement joins TRBV5-1 to TRBJ2-2, with 12 bases aligning to TRBD2. CDR3 size: 15 residues. J was trimmed by 6 bases and V by 2 bases; bases with no gene match: 2. The germline V gene has CDR1 SGHRS and CDR2 YFSETQ. The CDR3 DNA reads TGCGCCAGCAGCTTCCGACTAGCGGGAGCCGGGGAGCTGTTTTTT. The encoded protein is CASSFRLAGAGELFF. Complete variable domain (other parts from reference TRBV5-1 and TRBJ2-2): KAGVTQTPRYLIKTRGQQVTLSCSPISGHRSVSWYQQTPGQGLQFLFEYFSETQRNKGNFPGRFSGRQFSNSRSEMNVSTLELGDSALYLCASSFRLAGAGELFFGEGSRLTVL.

Only a few counts were recorded for this clone. The chain employs TRBV7-9 and TRBJ1-2; 7 nucleotides agree with TRBD1. The V gene's germline CDR1 is SEHNR and CDR2 FQNEAQ (reference sequence). The junction had 4 bases not matched to a gene; V was cut back by 5 bases and J by 4 bases. The CDR3 totals 13 residues. CDR3 amino acids: CASSNRGGYGYTF. The CDR3 nucleotides read TGTGCCAGCAGCAACAGGGGTGGCTATGGCTACACCTTC.

This clone was observed a handful of times. The chain combines TRBV28 with TRBJ1-2; possibly TRBD1 for D (5 bases). Germline CDR1 and CDR2: MDHEN and SYDVKM. There are 11 residues in the CDR3. The ends were cut back, 8 bases at V and 8 bases at J, with 12 bases in the middle. This chain's CDR3 is CASGTFSGYTF. The CDR3 DNA reads as TGTGCCAGCGGGACCTTCAGCGGCTACACCTTC.

The CDR3 DNA reads TGTGCCAGCAGTTACTACAGTTATGAAGCTTTCTTT. Its translation is CASSYYSYEAFF. The chain combines TRBV6-5 with TRBJ1-1; D not resolved. The ends were cut back, 1 base at V and 7 bases at J, with 7 bases in the middle. The CDR3 consists of 12 residues. Germline lookup yields CDR1 MNHEY and CDR2 SVGAGI.

The V call is TRBV7-2, the J call TRBJ2-1; the D is unclear. The ends were cut back, 1 base at V and 0 bases at J, with 7 bases in the middle. CDR3 length: 15 residues. From germline, CDR1 is SGHTA and CDR2 FQGNSA. For the CDR3, the DNA is TGTGCCAGCAGCTTAGTGGGGTTCTCCTACAATGAGCAGTTCTTC. Translating it yields CASSLVGFSYNEQFF.

The J gene is TRBJ1-2, the V gene TRBV29-1; D perhaps matches TRBD1 (6 bases). The V gene lost 3 bases and the J gene lost 0 bases, with 14 bases spanning the gap. The CDR3 contains 15 residues. Germline CDR1 is SQVTM and CDR2 is ANQGSEA. CDR3 region: CSVDGGPFSNYGYTF. CDR3 nucleotide sequence: TGCAGCGTTGACGGGGGGCCCTTCTCTAACTATGGCTACACCTTC.

This rearrangement joins TRBV15 to TRBJ2-4; D assignment may be TRBD1 or TRBD2 (6 bases each). CDR3 size: 17 residues. The germline V gene encodes CDR1 LNHNV and CDR2 YYDKDF (reference sequence). Trimming pared 0 bases from V and 3 bases from J, leaving 15 bases between. In DNA, the CDR3 is TGTGCCACCAGCAGAGATCTAGGGGGGTTGGTCAAAAACATTCAGTACTTC. Protein sequence: CATSRDLGGLVKNIQYF. Combining the CDR3 with reference TRBV15 and TRBJ2-4 gives the whole variable domain DAMVIQNPRYQVTQFGKPVTLSCSQTLNHNVMYWYQQKSSQAPKLLFHYYDKDFNNEADTPDNFQSRRPNTSFCFLDIRSPGLGDTAMYLCATSRDLGGLVKNIQYFGAGTRLSVL.

The genes are TRBV27 and TRBJ1-5, with a possible D match to TRBD1 (6 bases). The V gene lost 7 bases and the J gene lost 5 bases, with 21 bases spanning the gap. The CDR3 spans 16 residues. Germline assignment: CDR1 MNHEY and CDR2 SMNVEV (reference sequence). CDR3 nucleotide sequence: TGTGCCAGCAACCCCTTGGGGGGGGCGTCGGATCAGCCCCAGCATTTT. Translating it yields CASNPLGGASDQPQHF.

The chain carries TRBV29-1 and TRBJ2-5; no reliable D call. The closer fit of TRBJ2-7 to the DNA end suggests the J call may be wrong. The CDR3 is 11 amino acids. Germline values: CDR1 SQVTM, CDR2 ANQGSEA. CDR3 nucleotides: TGCAGCGTTGATTCTGGGTACGAGCAGTACTTC. Encoded protein: CSVDSGYEQYF.

This clone showed up just a few times. The rearrangement joins TRBV28 to TRBJ1-5; no clear D. Trimming took 3 bases from V and 7 from J, leaving 19 bases between them. This CDR3 spans 16 amino acids. Germline assignment: CDR1 MDHEN and CDR2 SYDVKM. The CDR3 loop is CASSFLDPTGRQPQHF. The CDR3, as DNA: TGTGCCAGCAGTTTCCTCGACCCGACGGGTAGGCAGCCCCAGCATTTT.

The CDR3 reads CASSQDGGDEKLFF. The CDR3 bases are TGTGCCAGCTCACAGGACGGAGGGGATGAAAAACTGTTTTTT. This rearrangement joins TRBV18 to TRBJ1-4, with TRBD1 as a possible D gene (5 bases). V lost 4 bases, J lost 6 bases, and 12 bases lay in between. Germline assignment: CDR1 KGHSH and CDR2 LQKENI. The CDR3 contains 14 residues.

This chain uses TRBV7-9 with TRBJ2-2; D may be TRBD2 (5 bases). V dropped 5 bases and J dropped 7 bases, with 17 bases sitting between them. The CDR3 has 15 residues. Germline CDR1 and CDR2: SEHNR and FQNEAQ (reference sequence). CDR3 bases: TGTGCCAGCAGCGCCGCGACGGGGATGGGCGGGGAGCTGTTTTTT. Residues: CASSAATGMGGELFF. Using reference TRBV7-9 and TRBJ2-2 for the parts outside the CDR3, the full variable domain is DTGVSQNPRHKITKRGQNVTFRCDPISEHNRLYWYRQTLGQGPEFLTYFQNEAQLEKSRLLSDRFSAERPKGSFSTLEIQRTEQGDSAMYLCASSAATGMGGELFFGEGSRLTVL.

This clone was detected only once. This sequence joins TRBV6-5 and TRBJ2-7; 10 bases fit TRBD2. Unmatched junction bases numbered 1, after V lost 5 bases and J lost 0 bases. Germline V gene sequence: CDR1 MNHEY, CDR2 SVGAGI. This CDR3 spans 14 amino acids. CDR3 nucleotide sequence: TGTGCCAGCAGTGGGACTAGCGACTCCTACGAGCAGTACTTC. It specifies CASSGTSDSYEQYF.

V is TRBV7-2 and J is TRBJ2-1, with 10 bases fitting TRBD2. CDR1 is SGHTA and CDR2 is FQGNSA in the germline V gene. With V trimmed by 4 bases and J by 3 bases, 12 bases remained unmatched. CDR3 length equals 18 residues. In DNA form, the CDR3 reads TGTGCCAGCAGCTCCCGGTGGGCTAGCGGGAGTTTCTACAATGAGCAGTTCTTC. It encodes CASSSRWASGSFYNEQFF.

The V gene is TRBV5-5, the J gene TRBJ1-2, with 10 bases fitting TRBD1. The CDR3 contains 15 residues. After removal of 2 bases from V and 4 bases from J, the junction contained 5 bases not matched to a gene. Per germline, CDR1 SGHKS and CDR2 YYEKEE (reference sequence). In nucleotides, the CDR3 is TGTGCCAGCAGCTTTGGACAGGGGGAATCCTATGGCTACACCTTC. Translation gives CASSFGQGESYGYTF.

This CDR3 reads CASSQVPGIGNSPLHF. The CDR3 nucleotides are TGCGCCAGCAGCCAAGTGCCGGGGATCGGTAATTCACCCCTCCACTTT. The genes are TRBV4-1 and TRBJ1-6; D remains ambiguous. CDR3 length: 16 amino acids. Trimming stripped 1 base from V and 6 bases from J, with 13 bases between. Germline assignment: CDR1 MGHRA and CDR2 YSYEKL.

The chain employs TRBV6-5 and TRBJ1-4; no firm D call. With 3 bases removed from V and 5 bases from J, the gap between germline ends came to 13 bases. This CDR3 region has 15 residues. Per germline, CDR1 MNHEY and CDR2 SVGAGI. The CDR3 reads CASSYSSGQNEKLFF. Here the CDR3 DNA reads TGTGCCAGCAGTTATAGTTCGGGCCAAAATGAAAAACTGTTTTTT.

V usage is TRBV28 and J usage is TRBJ2-3; D unresolved. The CDR3 runs 12 residues. The V end lost 4 bases, the J end lost 6 bases, and 8 bases lay between the germline ends. Germline V gene sequence: CDR1 MDHEN, CDR2 SYDVKM. DNA of the CDR3: TGTGCCAGCAGTTCCCCCTGGGATACGCAGTATTTT. Its translation: CASSSPWDTQYF.

This chain links TRBV7-2 with TRBJ2-5; TRBD1 agrees at 8 bases. This CDR3 has 17 residues. CDR1 is SGHTA and CDR2 is FQGNSA in the germline V gene. Trimming at V came to 2 bases and at J to 4 bases, leaving 12 bases not matched to a gene. CDR3 amino acids: CASSLRAGSGGGETQYF. DNA for the CDR3: TGTGCCAGCAGCTTACGCGCGGGGTCAGGGGGCGGAGAGACCCAGTACTTC.

The J gene is TRBJ2-1, the V gene TRBV29-1; 9 nucleotides agree with TRBD1. The CDR3 sequence is 16 residues long. V lost 5 bases and J lost 6; bases outside the gene matches: 14. CDR1 SQVTM and CDR2 ANQGSEA come from the germline V gene. The CDR3 bases are TGCAGCGTTCGGCCACAACCGGGACAGGGCGCCAATGAGCAGTTCTTC. Encoded protein: CSVRPQPGQGANEQFF.

The rearrangement links TRBV6-5 to TRBJ2-2; 7 bases agree with TRBD1. The junction had 5 bases not matched to a gene; V was cut back by 0 bases and J by 4 bases. The germline CDR1 and CDR2 sequences are MNHEY and SVGAGI. The CDR3 contains 16 residues. The CDR3 is CASSYSAGGRTGELFF. Written as DNA, the CDR3 is TGTGCCAGCAGTTACTCGGCAGGGGGACGCACCGGGGAGCTGTTTTTT.

CDR3 sequence reads: CASSPPVGSGTDTQYF. CDR3 DNA: TGTGCCAGCTCACCACCAGTAGGGAGTGGTACAGATACGCAGTATTTT. V is TRBV18 and J is TRBJ2-3, with D tentatively TRBD2 (5 bases). Germline V gene sequence: CDR1 KGHSH, CDR2 LQKENI. This CDR3 has 16 residues. With 0 bases removed from V and 3 bases from J, the gap between germline ends came to 13 bases.